This T cell receptor (beta chain) was obtained from a study of cytomegalovirus exposure and HLA in healthy donors. Points from the study as a whole: Later work found most CMV-associated TCR beta chains apparently HLA-restricted. In an earlier analysis, productive rearrangement rates for most beta V segments clustered near 87% or 30%. In a later analysis, a missense DCLRE1C variant was linked to TCR beta V- and J-gene trimming.

Of note for this clone: What it binds is unknown.

Germline assignment: CDR1 MNHNY and CDR2 SVGAGI (reference sequence). The CDR3 has 15 residues. The trim removed 0 bases at V and 8 bases at J, leaving 5 bases unmatched. The PCR used 60 Vbeta and 13 Jbeta primers. Authors' data handling: A follow-up analysis tallied 86 million or so unique TCR beta chains, roughly 11 million shared. This table comes from immunoSEQ multiplex PCR, and its TCRdb copy is limited to in-frame clones, with some not included. That table gives V, J and clone size, and the DNA gave D and trimming. The table has approximately 140,000 clones, approximately 80% seen once. The chain joins TRBV6-6 to TRBJ1-4; 8 nucleotides match TRBD1. This receptor was taken from a middle-aged man in good health and CMV-seronegative. The sample taken for sequencing was PBMCs. The CDR3 sequence is CASSYSQGAGEKLFF. The CDR3 DNA sequence: TGTGCCAGCAGTTACTCGCAGGGGGCGGGGGAAAAACTGTTTTTT.